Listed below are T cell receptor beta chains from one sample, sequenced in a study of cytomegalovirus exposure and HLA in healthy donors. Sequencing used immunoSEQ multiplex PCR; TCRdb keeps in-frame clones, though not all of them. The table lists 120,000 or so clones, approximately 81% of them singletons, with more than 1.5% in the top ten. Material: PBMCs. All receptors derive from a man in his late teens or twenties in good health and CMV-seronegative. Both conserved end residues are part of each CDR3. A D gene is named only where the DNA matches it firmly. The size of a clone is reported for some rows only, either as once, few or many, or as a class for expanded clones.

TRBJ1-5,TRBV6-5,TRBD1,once,TGTGCCAGCAGCAAAACCGGGACAGGGGGACAGCATTTT,CASSKTGTGGQHF
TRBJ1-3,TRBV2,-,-,TGTGCCAGCAGTTGGTCTCCCGGGGACACCATATATTTT,CASSWSPGDTIYF
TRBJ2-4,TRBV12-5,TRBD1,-,TGTGCTAGTGGTTTGGTAGTTAGACAGGGACCTGGGGCCAAAAACATTCAGTACTTC,CASGLVVRQGPGAKNIQYF
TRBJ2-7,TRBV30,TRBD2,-,TGTGCCTGGAGCATCCCGGGGGGCGAGCAGTACTTC,CAWSIPGGEQYF
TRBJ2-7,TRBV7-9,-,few,TGTGCCAGCAGCTTAGCGCAGGGAATTGGCTACGAGCAGTACTTC,CASSLAQGIGYEQYF
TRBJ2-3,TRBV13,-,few,TGTGCCAGCAGCTTGAGAGATACGCAGTATTTT,CASSLRDTQYF
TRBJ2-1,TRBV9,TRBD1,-,TGTGCCAGCAGCGTAGATATCGGGACAGGCTACAATGAGCAGTTCTTC,CASSVDIGTGYNEQFF
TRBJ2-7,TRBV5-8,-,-,TGTGCCAGCAGCTTGGTGATCCGGGGATTGTACGAGCAGTACTTC,CASSLVIRGLYEQYF
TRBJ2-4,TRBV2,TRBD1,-,TGTGCCAGCAGCAACCCTGAGGGGACAGAGTGGGTGTTC,CASSNPEGTEWVF
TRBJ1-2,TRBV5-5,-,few,TGTGCCAGCAGCTTCGAGGGCTATGGCTACACCTTC,CASSFEGYGYTF
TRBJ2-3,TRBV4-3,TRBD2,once,TGCGCCAGCAGCCAAGAGGAAGCGGGAGGGCCATTAGATACGCAGTATTTT,CASSQEEAGGPLDTQYF
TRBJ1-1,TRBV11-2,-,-,TGTGCCAGCAGCTTGGTAGGAGGGACCTCTGGGGCTGAAGCTTTCTTT,CASSLVGGTSGAEAFF
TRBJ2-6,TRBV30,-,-,TGTGCCTCCCCGGGACTGATCTCTGGGGCCAACGTCCTGACTTTC,CASPGLISGANVLTF
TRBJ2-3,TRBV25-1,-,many,TGTGCCAGCAATACGGACAGTAGCACAGATACGCAGTATTTT,CASNTDSSTDTQYF
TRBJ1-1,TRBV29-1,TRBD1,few,TGCAGCGTCGAAAGAGGGACAGGGTCTCCTGAAGCTTTCTTT,CSVERGTGSPEAFF
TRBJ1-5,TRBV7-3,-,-,TGTGCCAGCAGCTTAATTCGTTGGTTTCAGGCAATCCCTAAAGGTGATCAGCCCCAGCATTTT,CASSLIRWFQAIPKGDQPQHF
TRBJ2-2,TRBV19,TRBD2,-,TGTGCCAGTAGTACTAGCGGGAACACCGGGGAGCTGTTTTTT,CASSTSGNTGELFF
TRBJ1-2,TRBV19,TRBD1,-,TGTGCCAGTATCGGAGACAGGGTTTTGGGCTACACCTTC,CASIGDRVLGYTF
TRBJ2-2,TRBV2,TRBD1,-,TGTGCCAGCAGTCCCGGGACAGGGAGACCTAACACCGGGGAGCTGTTTTTT,CASSPGTGRPNTGELFF
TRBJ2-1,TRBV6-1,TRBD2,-,TGTGCCAGCAGTGAACTAGCGGGGGGCTCCTACAATGAGCAGTTCTTC,CASSELAGGSYNEQFF
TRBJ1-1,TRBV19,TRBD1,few,TGTGCCAGCAATCCCCAACAGGGGACCACTGAAGCTTTCTTT,CASNPQQGTTEAFF
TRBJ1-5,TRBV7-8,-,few,TGTGCCAGCACTTCCAGGGATAGCAATCAGCCCCAGCATTTT,CASTSRDSNQPQHF
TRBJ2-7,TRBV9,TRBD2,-,TGTGCCAGCAGCTCCCGGACTAGCGGGAGCCTCTACGAGCAGTACTTC,CASSSRTSGSLYEQYF
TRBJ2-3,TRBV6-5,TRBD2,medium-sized,TGTGCCAGCAGTATGGGGACTAGTTCCCCAGATACGCAGTATTTT,CASSMGTSSPDTQYF
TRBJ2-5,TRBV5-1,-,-,TGCGCCAGCAATCTTAGCCCTTTCCCCACAGAGACCCAGTACTTC,CASNLSPFPTETQYF
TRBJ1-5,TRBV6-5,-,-,TGTGCCAGCAGCCAGAGGGGGATCAATCAGCCCCAGCATTTT,CASSQRGINQPQHF
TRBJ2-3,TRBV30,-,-,TGTGCCAAAACAGGTTCCGCAACAGATACGCAGTATTTT,CAKTGSATDTQYF
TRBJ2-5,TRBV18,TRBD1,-,TGTGCCAGCTCACCGGGACAGGGTCTCGAGACCCAGTACTTC,CASSPGQGLETQYF
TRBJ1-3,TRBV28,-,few,TGTGCCAGCAGCCTAATTGGGGAGGATCCTGGAAACACCATATATTTT,CASSLIGEDPGNTIYF
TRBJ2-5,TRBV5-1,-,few,TGCGCCAGCAGCTGGCCTCAGGGGGAGACCCAGTACTTC,CASSWPQGETQYF
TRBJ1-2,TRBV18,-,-,TGTGCCAGCTCACCGGACAGAGAATATGGCTACACCTTC,CASSPDREYGYTF
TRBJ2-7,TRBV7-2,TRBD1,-,TGTGCCAGCAGCTGGACCGGGACAGGGACCTACGAGCAGTACTTC,CASSWTGTGTYEQYF
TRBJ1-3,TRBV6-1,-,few,TGTGCCAGCAGATCCGGGACTGAATATTTT,CASRSGTEYF
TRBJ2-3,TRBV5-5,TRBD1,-,TGTGCCAGCAGTTTTACGACAGGGGCGCAGGGAGATACGCAGTATTTT,CASSFTTGAQGDTQYF
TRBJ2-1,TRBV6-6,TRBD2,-,TGTGCCAGCAGCCGGACTAGCGGGAGCAATGAGCAGTTCTTC,CASSRTSGSNEQFF
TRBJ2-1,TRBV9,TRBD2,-,TGTGCCAGCAGCGTAGGACTAGCGGCCTCGAATGAGCAGTTCTTC,CASSVGLAASNEQFF
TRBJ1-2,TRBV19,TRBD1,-,TGTGCCAGTAGTATTACAGGGGGCGAGGACTATGGCTACACCTTC,CASSITGGEDYGYTF
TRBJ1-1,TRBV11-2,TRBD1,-,TGTGCCAGCAGCCAACCCGGACAGGGAGCGAACACTGAAGCTTTCTTT,CASSQPGQGANTEAFF
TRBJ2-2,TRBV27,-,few,TGTGCCAGCAGTTTGGAGGGGTTCGGGGAGCTGTTTTTT,CASSLEGFGELFF
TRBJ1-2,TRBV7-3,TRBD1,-,TGTGCCAGCAGCCCGGACAGGAACTATGGCTACACCTTC,CASSPDRNYGYTF